The next 7 T cell receptor beta chains were all read from a single sample in a study of blood T cell repertoires in COVID-19 (dated by TCRdb to 2018 to 2020). The library was obtained by the immunoSEQ multiplex PCR assay. TCRdb stores this immuneACCESS table with in-frame sequences only. Part of the clones is absent; in the studies checked, under half of the shortfall reflects unresolved V genes, and no reason is known for the rest. In this sample the table shows hundreds of thousands of clones, approximately 82% of which occur a single time. The top ten clones comprise 2.5% to 3% of the sample. Source material: peripheral blood. The receptors originated from a woman aged 65 to 85 with active or convalescent COVID-19.

This clone showed up just a few times. The chain is built from TRBV25-1 and TRBJ1-1; D is unresolved. Trimming stripped 0 bases from V and 1 base from J, with 15 bases between. This CDR3 has 17 amino acids. Germline CDR1 is MGHDK and CDR2 is SYGVNS. This CDR3 is CASSEYSLRRRNTEAFF. CDR3 in DNA: TGTGCCAGCAGTGAATATTCGTTGAGGAGACGGAACACTGAAGCTTTCTTT.

This chain uses TRBV5-4 with TRBJ2-7, with 11 bases fitting TRBD1. Trimming removed 7 bases from V and 5 bases from J; junction bases left unmatched: 8. Germline CDR1 is SGHNT and CDR2 is YYREEE (reference sequence). The CDR3 length is 14 residues. CDR3 DNA sequence: TGTGCCAGCTCTAAAAGGGACAGGGGGGACGAGCAGTACTTC. It specifies CASSKRDRGDEQYF.

This clone was detected once. The chain recombines TRBV12-3 or TRBV12-4 with TRBJ2-7; 8 nucleotides line up with TRBD2. The CDR3 length is 13 residues. Trimming took 6 bases from V and 2 from J; bases not matched to a gene: 3. The CDR3 spells CASRRGATYEQYF. Here the CDR3 DNA reads TGTGCCAGCAGGCGGGGGGCAACCTACGAGCAGTACTTC.

The V gene is TRBV18, the J gene TRBJ1-1; D uncertain. V dropped 0 bases and J dropped 5 bases, with 7 bases sitting between them. Germline assignment: CDR1 KGHSH and CDR2 LQKENI. CDR3 length: 13 residues. CDR3 amino acids: CASSPPQATEAFF. The CDR3 DNA reads TGTGCCAGCTCACCACCTCAGGCTACTGAAGCTTTCTTT. Based on the CDR3 plus reference TRBV18 and TRBJ1-1, the full variable domain is NAGVMQNPRHLVRRRGQEARLRCSPMKGHSHVYWYRQLPEEGLKFMVYLQKENIIDESGMPKERFSAEFPKEGPSILRIQQVVRGDSAAYFCASSPPQATEAFFGQGTRLTVV.

The V gene is TRBV2, the J gene TRBJ1-2; TRBD1 agrees at 12 bases. CDR1 is SNHLY, CDR2 FYNNEI, per germline. This CDR3 is 14 amino acids long. Trimming removed 5 bases from V and 9 bases from J; junction bases left unmatched: 7. The CDR3 sequence: CASSLGTGGSSYTF. The CDR3 coding sequence is TGTGCCAGCAGTCTTGGGACAGGGGGCTCTAGCTACACCTTC.

The chain uses TRBV6-1 and TRBJ1-2, with D tentatively TRBD1 (6 bases). Germline CDR1 and CDR2: MNHNS and SASEGT. V was shortened by 2 bases and J by 7 bases, with 11 bases between the two germline ends. The CDR3 totals 13 residues. CDR3 DNA: TGTGCCAGCAGTGAATCAGGGGTGCCTGGCTACACCTTC. This sequence encodes CASSESGVPGYTF.

The chain couples TRBV9 to TRBJ1-2, with TRBD1 matching over 7 bases. The CDR3 is made up of 13 amino acids. Unmatched junction bases numbered 7, after V lost 3 bases and J lost 8 bases. CDR1 and CDR2 (germline): SGDLS, YYNGEE. DNA of the CDR3: TGTGCCAGCAGCGCATCAGGGGGAGACGGCTACACCTTC. It codes for CASSASGGDGYTF.